The rows below give T cell receptor beta chains drawn from one sample of a study of T-cell memory formation after mild COVID-19. Each CDR3 protein is one row after TCRdb ran MiXCR on the 5' RACE reads. The table records about 390,000 distinct CDR3 sequences, around a sixth of them present only once. Sequenced material: PBMCs or a T cell subset sorted from them (not recorded which). These receptor sequences come from a man younger than 35 who had mild COVID-19 (a few samples of this study predate the infection). Cell type and time point are not known. Both conserved end residues are trimmed from each CDR3. A D gene is named only where the DNA matches it firmly. Clone size is not always given. Where it is, it says once, few, many or a class for expanded clones.

clone size | D gene | J gene | V gene | CDR3 protein
- | TRBD2 | TRBJ2-1 | TRBV15 | ATSTLAGAGDEQF
- | TRBD2 | TRBJ2-3 | TRBV10-1 | ASSPLAGGPGDTQY
- | - | TRBJ2-7 | TRBV6-2/TRBV6-3 | ASSYQGRKQY
- | - | TRBJ1-2 | TRBV20-1 | SARTARAYGYT
- | TRBD1 | TRBJ2-3 | TRBV7-2 | ASRRDRPSTDTQY
- | - | TRBJ1-5 | TRBV18 | ASSPTEDQPQH
few | TRBD1 | TRBJ1-2 | TRBV3-1 | ASSPRDRDST
- | - | TRBJ2-1 | TRBV27 | ASSLRDNRNYNEQF
- | - | TRBJ2-3 | TRBV4-2 | ASSQGTRDLDTQY
few | - | TRBJ2-2 | TRBV3-1 | ASSRASGSSYLF
many | - | TRBJ2-1 | TRBV5-1 | ASSGFSSYNEQF